Listed below are T cell receptor beta chains from one sample, sequenced in a study of cytomegalovirus exposure and HLA in healthy donors. Only in-frame clones appear in the TCRdb table, and some are missing; sequencing was by immunoSEQ multiplex PCR. The sample has tens of thousands of clones; about 95% are singletons. What was sequenced was PBMCs. The receptors shown here come from a man aged 18 to 29 in good health and CMV-seronegative. Each CDR3 is given with its conserved first and last residue. Rows give clone size only sometimes, using once, few, many, or a class for an expanded clone.

v_call clone_size cdr3_aa
TRBV10-2 NA CASSLSNQPQHF
TRBV12-5 NA CASGLTRGTEAFF
TRBV6-5 NA CASTLLGQGNTEAFF
TRBV18 NA CASSPGIEAEAFF
TRBV5-1 NA CASSLYSMNTEAFF
TRBV7-6 NA CASSLAANSGQSYEQYF
TRBV18 NA CASSPPHRLYGYTF
TRBV18 NA CASSFRESTDEQYF
TRBV2 NA CAIRTQGNEKLFF
TRBV15 NA CATSRDPKAGGYGYTF
TRBV2 once CASSYRDSSYEQYF
TRBV30 NA CAWSDAGDQPQHF
TRBV10-2 NA CASSERDRANYGYTF
TRBV11-2 NA CASSLVRGNPKFNYGYTF
TRBV28 NA CASSFALVVQPQHF
TRBV13 NA CASSPQGTEAFF
TRBV28 NA CASKRQGTPSNQPQHF
TRBV30 NA CAWSQDRPGTGFAYGYTF
TRBV27 NA CASRPVTGTGETRGNQPQHF
TRBV27 NA CASSRGTGATYEQYF
TRBV30 once CAFTLAGGGTDTQYF
TRBV7-3 NA CASSPSGGRMNTEAFF
TRBV7-2 NA CASSQNGGAGTAADTQYF
TRBV2 NA CASSRGQGLWGYTF
TRBV27 NA CASSLFTGPLYEQYF
TRBV4-2 NA CASSQSGGYGYTF
TRBV2 once CASTPEAGGDQPQHF
TRBV28 NA CASSHVLADSSQKLFF
TRBV28 NA CASSWTGTNTEAFF
TRBV18 NA CASSPYGQVKLYEQYF
TRBV18 once CASSPGQATSDSNQPQHF
TRBV7-2 few CASSSSGGEGTQYF
TRBV29-1 NA CSVTEGGVSYEQYF
TRBV7-6 NA CASSPYSSGGADTQYF
TRBV7-9 NA CASSVASVNEKLFF
TRBV5-5 once CASSYGTGGEKLFF
TRBV20-1 NA CSVPRETQYF
TRBV9 NA CASSTGTGLIEKLFF
TRBV19 few CASQGGAGQPQHF
TRBV7-9 NA CASSEQGTDTQYF
TRBV5-4 NA CASSQQGWNTEAFF
TRBV10-2 NA CASRGQGVTEAFF
TRBV27 NA CASSSLDRGRIGDQPQHF
TRBV27 NA CASSLLSGFDEQYF
TRBV6-5 NA CASMWGPTDTQYF
TRBV30 NA CAWIPLRGNADTGELFF
TRBV7-9 NA CASSFGTGNTGELFF
TRBV19 NA CASRRKSVNTEAFF
TRBV5-6 NA CASSRGDTRLMNTEAFF
TRBV7-9 NA CASSHRDGATTEAFF